The 19 T cell receptor beta chains presented below share a single source sample, sequenced in a study of cytomegalovirus exposure and HLA in healthy donors. Use of 60 Vbeta and 13 Jbeta primers characterized the PCR. Produced via immunoSEQ multiplex PCR; TCRdb's table is partial and in-frame only. The top ten hold 1.5% to 2% of the sample, which has 55,000 to 80,000 clones, about four fifths seen once. Specimen: PBMCs. The receptor set was obtained from a man younger than 30 in good health and CMV-seronegative.

The chain combines TRBV7-2 with TRBJ1-4; 8 nucleotides line up with TRBD1. Germline V lookup: CDR1 SGHTA, CDR2 FQGNSA. With V trimmed by 6 bases and J by 5 bases, 8 bases remained unmatched. The CDR3 runs to 15 residues. The CDR3 sequence is CASRLGQGGNEKLFF. In DNA, the CDR3 is TGTGCCAGCAGGCTCGGACAGGGAGGGAATGAAAAACTGTTTTTT.

On this clone itself: The junction does not match germline at one end; this may be a read error. The CDR3 sequence is CAWSVEVRLKTEAFF. The CDR3 DNA reads as TGTGCCTGGAGTGTCGAAGTCAGACTGAAAACTGAAGCTTTCTTT. The genes are TRBV30 and TRBJ1-1; D unclear. The germline V gene has CDR1 GTSNPN and CDR2 SVGIG (reference sequence). The CDR3 is 15 amino acids.

The chain has TRBV27 and TRBJ2-3; 7 nucleotides match TRBD2. With 1 base clipped from V and 3 bases from J, the junction kept 10 bases outside the gene matches. The CDR3 covers 17 residues. Per the germline V gene, CDR1 is MNHEY and CDR2 is SMNVEV (reference sequence). CDR3 residues: CASSLLTSYGPTDTQYF. Written as DNA, the CDR3 is TGTGCCAGCAGTTTATTGACTAGCTATGGACCAACAGATACGCAGTATTTT.

The genes are TRBV9 and TRBJ1-4; possibly TRBD1 for D (5 bases). Per the germline V gene, CDR1 is SGDLS and CDR2 is YYNGEE. The CDR3 loop spans 14 amino acids. V shed 0 bases and J shed 6 bases, with 9 bases lying between them. This CDR3 is CASSVATVDEKLFF. CDR3 bases: TGTGCCAGCAGCGTAGCGACAGTGGATGAAAAACTGTTTTTT.

CDR3 DNA sequence: TGTGCCTGGACTCTCAGGGGGAGCACAGATACGCAGTATTTT. This gives the protein CAWTLRGSTDTQYF. The chain links TRBV30 to TRBJ2-3; 7 bases are shared with TRBD1. The CDR3 contains 14 residues. J lost 0 bases, V lost 4 bases, and 4 bases had no gene match. CDR1 is GTSNPN, CDR2 SVGIG, per germline (reference sequence).

The V gene is TRBV18, the J gene TRBJ1-2; 8 bases fit TRBD1. Germline assignment: CDR1 KGHSH and CDR2 LQKENI. J was trimmed by 7 bases and V by 5 bases; bases with no gene match: 6. The CDR3 sequence is 13 residues long. The CDR3 protein is CASSVQGAGGYTF. CDR3 bases: TGTGCCAGCTCAGTCCAGGGGGCTGGTGGCTACACCTTC.

CDR3 residues: CASSSTGTGANVLTF. DNA of the CDR3: TGTGCCAGCAGCTCAACAGGGACTGGGGCCAACGTCCTGACTTTC. The gene calls are TRBV7-2 and TRBJ2-6, with D perhaps matching TRBD1 (6 bases). The CDR3 runs 15 residues. The V end was cut by 4 bases, the J end by 2 bases, with 9 bases between. The germline V gene encodes CDR1 SGHTA and CDR2 FQGNSA.

The DNA of the CDR3 is TGCAGCGTTGATACTACAGGGAGAGGTGGTGAGACCCAGTACTTC. Amino acids: CSVDTTGRGGETQYF. The chain couples TRBV29-1 to TRBJ2-5; TRBD1 might be the D (6 bases). Germline values: CDR1 SQVTM, CDR2 ANQGSEA. Trimming stripped 3 bases from V and 5 bases from J, with 19 bases between. CDR3 length: 15 residues.

This chain uses TRBV6-6 with TRBJ1-6, with D perhaps TRBD1 (5 bases). The CDR3 length is 15 residues. Germline V CDR1 and CDR2: MNHNY, SVGAGI (reference sequence). V lost 7 bases to trimming and J lost 5 bases, with 15 bases between them. CDR3 in amino acids: CASTPLGADNSPLHF. CDR3 in DNA: TGTGCCAGCACCCCTCTTGGGGCGGATAATTCACCCCTCCACTTT.

V and J are TRBV28 and TRBJ1-2; no clear D gene. There are 11 residues in the CDR3. V dropped 8 bases and J dropped 0 bases, with 4 bases sitting between them. Germline V gene lookup returns CDR1 MDHEN and CDR2 SYDVKM. The CDR3 nucleotides read TGTGCCAGCGGCCCTAACTATGGCTACACCTTC. It translates to CASGPNYGYTF.

The chain combines TRBV19 with TRBJ1-5, with 8 bases fitting TRBD1. Germline CDR1 and CDR2: LNHDA and SQIVND (reference sequence). V lost 6 bases, J lost 6 bases, and 4 bases stayed unmatched. The CDR3 is made up of 13 amino acids. The CDR3 sequence: CASRQGVGQPQHF. The CDR3 DNA reads as TGTGCCAGTAGACAGGGGGTCGGTCAGCCCCAGCATTTT.

The chain uses TRBV19 and TRBJ2-2; tentatively, D is TRBD1 (5 bases). V was cut by 3 bases and J by 4 bases, with 12 bases left in between. CDR3 length: 15 residues. The germline gives CDR1 LNHDA, CDR2 SQIVND (reference sequence). The CDR3 loop reads CASSIGQGSTGELFF. CDR3 nucleotides: TGTGCCAGTAGTATCGGGCAGGGTAGCACCGGGGAGCTGTTTTTT. The full variable domain, with the rest looked up from reference TRBV19 and TRBJ2-2, is DGGITQSPKYLFRKEGQNVTLSCEQNLNHDAMYWYRQDPGQGLRLIYYSQIVNDFQKGDIAEGYSVSREKKESFPLTVTSAQKNPTAFYLCASSIGQGSTGELFFGEGSRLTVL.

A few counts support this clone. The chain links TRBV27 to TRBJ2-7; TRBD2 agrees at 7 bases. V shed 1 base and J 3 bases; nucleotides not matched to a gene: 3. The CDR3 has 14 amino acids. Germline lookup yields CDR1 MNHEY and CDR2 SMNVEV (reference sequence). The CDR3 sequence: CASSLYRTSYEQYF. Written as DNA, the CDR3 is TGTGCCAGCAGTTTATATCGGACTAGCTACGAGCAGTACTTC.

The V and J genes are TRBV5-5 and TRBJ1-4; D unresolved. Trimming removed 0 bases at V and 12 bases at J, with 12 bases between. The germline V gene has CDR1 SGHKS and CDR2 YYEKEE (reference sequence). The CDR3 runs to 13 residues. The CDR3 DNA is TGTGCCAGCAGCTTGGGATCCAGTCTTCAACTGTTTTTT. It encodes CASSLGSSLQLFF.

This clone has just a few counts. The J gene is TRBJ1-4, the V gene TRBV10-3; perhaps TRBD1 as D (6 bases). Per the germline V gene, CDR1 is ENHRY and CDR2 is SYGVKD. The CDR3 contains 15 residues. With 6 bases removed from V and 4 bases from J, the gap between germline ends came to 15 bases. CDR3 nucleotide sequence: TGTGCCATCAGAGAACAGGGAGCTGGTAATGAAAAACTGTTTTTT. Translating gives CAIREQGAGNEKLFF.

The V and J genes are TRBV28 and TRBJ2-4; the match to TRBD1 covers 9 bases. This CDR3 is 14 amino acids long. The germline V gene has CDR1 MDHEN and CDR2 SYDVKM. V shed 5 bases, J shed 5 bases, and the junction held 4 bases outside the gene matches. CDR3: CASSKGQGENIQYF. The CDR3 DNA reads TGTGCCAGCAGTAAGGGACAGGGAGAAAACATTCAGTACTTC. The full variable domain, completed using reference TRBV28 and TRBJ2-4, is DVKVTQSSRYLVKRTGEKVFLECVQDMDHENMFWYRQDPGLGLRLIYFSYDVKMKEKGDIPEGYSVSREKKERFSLILESASTNQTSMYLCASSKGQGENIQYFGAGTRLSVL.

This chain uses TRBV4-2 with TRBJ2-1; D is possibly TRBD2 (5 bases). The CDR3 has 18 residues. CDR1 is LGHNA, CDR2 YNFKEQ, per germline. V shed 6 bases and J shed 0 bases, with 21 bases lying between them. The CDR3, as DNA: TGTGCCAGCAGGGGGTTGGGTGGCGGTGAGGGCTCCTACAATGAGCAGTTCTTC. Translating gives CASRGLGGGEGSYNEQFF.

This clone was seen a single time. The rearrangement joins TRBV6-5 to TRBJ2-7; D is perhaps TRBD2 (8 bases). This CDR3 comprises 14 residues. Germline CDR1 reads MNHEY; CDR2 reads SVGAGI. V was pared by 6 bases and J by 6 bases, with 18 bases between. DNA for the CDR3: TGTGCCAGCAGACTAAGACAGGGACTAGGCGAGCAGTACTTC. Its translation: CASRLRQGLGEQYF.

V and J are TRBV25-1 and TRBJ1-3; weak D call: TRBD1 (6 bases). The germline V gene encodes CDR1 MGHDK and CDR2 SYGVNS. Trimming took 4 bases from V and 2 from J, leaving 15 bases between them. The CDR3 runs 16 residues. The CDR3: CASSAYTGHPGNTIYF. The CDR3 region has the DNA TGTGCCAGCAGTGCCTACACGGGACACCCTGGAAACACCATATATTTT.